This T cell receptor (beta chain) appears in the sequencing data of a study of T-cell memory formation after mild COVID-19. Study-level background: Clustering of TCRs was largely donor specific.

With constant-segment primers, 5'RACE yielded cDNA libraries of TCR alpha and TCR beta that carried sample barcodes and UMIs. TCRdb itself ran the 5' RACE reads through MiXCR, one entry per CDR3 protein. The profile shows around 340,000 distinct CDR3 sequences, approximately 14% of them singletons. This clonotype was found a few times. No antigen is known for it. V dropped 5 bases and J dropped 0; count of bases not matched to a gene: 11. The CDR3 runs 17 residues. General observations from the study: CD8+ contracting clones occupied EMRA, while CD4+ ones occupied mainly CM and EM. While clones contracting from day 15 to 85 were balanced between CD4 and CD8, later expanders leaned CD4+.

This sequence joins TRBV12-3 or TRBV12-4 and TRBJ1-1, with 8 positions matching TRBD1. The receptor was isolated from a man aged 18-30 years who had mild COVID-19 (a few samples of this study predate the infection). Cell type and time point are not known. Sequenced input: PBMCs or a T cell subset sorted from them (not recorded which). CDR3 region: CASSTPGQATLNTEAFF. The CDR3, as DNA: TGTGCCAGCAGTACTCCGGGACAGGCCACCTTGAACACTGAAGCTTTCTTT.